Presented here are 16 T cell receptor beta chains from one specimen sequenced in a study of OX40 agonist ivuxolimab in advanced cancers. TCRdb keeps only in-frame clones here, not all; method: immunoSEQ multiplex PCR. The sample holds 70,000 or so clones, about 85% seen once. Sequences were derived from CD4+ or CD8+ T cells sorted from blood, sampled in a trial of the OX40 agonist ivuxolimab. The source of these receptors is an adult with an advanced solid tumor such as melanoma, head and neck, liver or kidney cancer.

The rearrangement joins TRBV6-6 to TRBJ1-1; TRBD1 aligns across 8 bases. This CDR3 spans 14 amino acids. Germline-derived CDR1 and CDR2 are MNHNY and SVGAGI (reference sequence). V was pared by 5 bases and J by 6 bases, with 8 bases of the junction left unmatched. This CDR3 is CASSRDRWSAEAFF. Written as DNA, the CDR3 is TGTGCCAGCAGTAGGGACAGGTGGAGCGCTGAAGCTTTCTTT.

V and J are TRBV5-4 and TRBJ1-2; the D gene is possibly TRBD1 (5 bases). The CDR3 covers 14 residues. V gave up 0 bases and J gave up 4 bases, with 10 bases separating them. CDR1 and CDR2 (germline): SGHNT, YYREEE (reference sequence). CDR3 nucleotides: TGTGCCAGCAGCTTGGTAGGGACGCTCTATGGCTACACCTTC. Its translation is CASSLVGTLYGYTF.

For the CDR3, the DNA is TGTGCCAGCAGTGTAGGGGCTCTGAACACTGAAGCTTTCTTT. It yields the protein CASSVGALNTEAFF. This chain uses TRBV2 with TRBJ1-1; TRBD1 might be the D (5 bases). The V gene lost 4 bases and the J gene lost 0 bases, with 9 bases spanning the gap. CDR3 length equals 14 residues. Germline V lookup: CDR1 SNHLY, CDR2 FYNNEI.

DNA of the CDR3: TGTGCCAGCAGCTTAGCGGCGGCAGCGAACACTGAAGCTTTCTTT. This encodes CASSLAAAANTEAFF. This chain links TRBV7-6 with TRBJ1-1, with unresolved D. Germline V gives CDR1 SGHVS, CDR2 FNYEAQ. This CDR3 comprises 15 residues. Between the trimmed V and J ends, which lost 0 bases and 1 base, there was a span of 9 bases.

In the case of this clone: The junction departs from the called germline gene at one end, perhaps through a read error. The chain has TRBV7-2 and TRBJ2-3; TRBD2 matches at 8 bases. This CDR3 region has 13 residues. Germline V gene sequence: CDR1 SGHTA, CDR2 FQGNSA. CDR3 sequence reads: CASNLEAGGAQYF. CDR3 DNA sequence: TGTGCCAGCAACTTAGAGGCGGGAGGCGCGCAGTATTTT.

The rearrangement joins TRBV7-9 to TRBJ2-3; 8 nucleotides align to TRBD2. The CDR3 runs 14 residues. The germline gives CDR1 SEHNR, CDR2 FQNEAQ (reference sequence). After removal of 11 bases from V and 4 bases from J, the junction contained 11 bases not matched to a gene. CDR3 sequence (DNA): TGTGCCTCAGTTCACAAAGCGGGGGCAGATACGCAGTATTTT. It codes for CASVHKAGADTQYF.

The chain combines TRBV7-9 with TRBJ2-6; the D call may be TRBD1 or TRBD2 (7 bases each). V gave up 11 bases and J gave up 0 bases, with 17 bases separating them. CDR1 is SEHNR, CDR2 FQNEAQ, per germline (reference sequence). The CDR3 loop spans 16 amino acids. CDR3 sequence: CAYGEGASSGANVLTF. The CDR3 region has the DNA TGTGCCTATGGGGAGGGGGCGAGCTCTGGGGCCAACGTCCTGACTTTC.

The CDR3 here is CASSEPGLAGIDEQFF. The CDR3 bases are TGTGCCAGCAGTGAACCGGGACTAGCGGGAATCGATGAGCAGTTCTTC. The V call is TRBV6-1, the J call TRBJ2-1, with 13 bases fitting TRBD2. The germline V gene encodes CDR1 MNHNS and CDR2 SASEGT. This CDR3 spans 16 amino acids. With 2 bases clipped from V and 8 bases from J, the junction kept 6 bases outside the gene matches.

The chain joins TRBV5-6 to TRBJ1-2; TRBD1 agrees at 9 bases. This CDR3 contains 15 residues. J gave up 7 bases and V 6 bases, and 13 bases lay outside the gene matches. CDR1 and CDR2 (germline): SGHDT, YYEEEE. The CDR3 protein is CASKLGRQGVIGYTF. Here the CDR3 DNA reads TGTGCCAGCAAGCTTGGCCGACAGGGGGTGATTGGCTACACCTTC.

The chain employs TRBV29-1 and TRBJ1-5; TRBD1 agrees at 9 bases. CDR1 is SQVTM and CDR2 is ANQGSEA in the germline V gene. The CDR3 contains 15 residues. V trimming: 4 bases; J trimming: 2 bases; junction bases outside the gene matches: 6. The CDR3 DNA sequence: TGCAGCGTTGCTTCCGGGACAGGGCGCAATCAGCCCCAGCATTTT. Translating it yields CSVASGTGRNQPQHF.

This sequence joins TRBV6-6 and TRBJ1-2, with 7 bases fitting TRBD1. Germline V gene lookup returns CDR1 MNHNY and CDR2 SVGAGI (reference sequence). V lost 5 bases, J lost 5 bases, and 11 bases stayed unmatched. This CDR3 region has 15 residues. The CDR3 region has the DNA TGTGCCAGCAGTCATCGACAGGGCGGTTCATATGGCTACACCTTC. Protein product: CASSHRQGGSYGYTF.

The chain carries TRBV11-3 and TRBJ1-1; 9 bases map to TRBD1. Looked up from germline, CDR1 is SGHNT and CDR2 is YENEEA. Trimming removed 5 bases from V and 4 bases from J; junction bases left unmatched: 5. The CDR3 totals 14 residues. The CDR3 DNA follows: TGTGCCAGCAGCACGGGACAGGGTAGCACTGAAGCTTTCTTT. Translated, it gives CASSTGQGSTEAFF.

This clone came up once. This chain uses TRBV2 with TRBJ1-2; D uncertain. CDR1 and CDR2 from the germline V gene are SNHLY and FYNNEI. The CDR3 length is 13 residues. Trimming removed 5 bases from V and 4 bases from J, with 11 bases in between. The CDR3 spells CASSLEGGYGYTF. In DNA form, the CDR3 reads TGTGCCAGCAGTCTGGAGGGAGGCTATGGCTACACCTTC.

The CDR3 loop is CASSARGTDTQYF. The DNA for the CDR3 is TGTGCCAGCAGTGCCAGAGGGACAGATACGCAGTATTTT. V gene TRBV9 combines with J gene TRBJ2-3; a possible D gene is TRBD2 (5 bases). Trimming stripped 5 bases from V and 3 bases from J, with 10 bases between. CDR1 is SGDLS and CDR2 is YYNGEE in the germline V gene. This CDR3 spans 13 amino acids.

V gene TRBV6-1 combines with J gene TRBJ1-1, with 10 bases identical to TRBD1. V shed 6 bases and J 5 bases; nucleotides not matched to a gene: 3. The CDR3 spans 13 residues. Germline V gene sequence: CDR1 MNHNS, CDR2 SASEGT. CDR3 region: CASSLDRGTEAFF. The CDR3 coding sequence is TGTGCCAGCAGCTTGGACAGGGGGACTGAAGCTTTCTTT.

CDR3 bases: TGTGCCAGCACCGACAGGGCCTACGAGCAGTACTTC. Translation: CASTDRAYEQYF. V is TRBV6-5 and J is TRBJ2-7; 7 bases agree with TRBD1. This CDR3 spans 12 amino acids. Germline V CDR1 and CDR2: MNHEY, SVGAGI. V shed 7 bases, J shed 2 bases, and the junction held 2 bases outside the gene matches.